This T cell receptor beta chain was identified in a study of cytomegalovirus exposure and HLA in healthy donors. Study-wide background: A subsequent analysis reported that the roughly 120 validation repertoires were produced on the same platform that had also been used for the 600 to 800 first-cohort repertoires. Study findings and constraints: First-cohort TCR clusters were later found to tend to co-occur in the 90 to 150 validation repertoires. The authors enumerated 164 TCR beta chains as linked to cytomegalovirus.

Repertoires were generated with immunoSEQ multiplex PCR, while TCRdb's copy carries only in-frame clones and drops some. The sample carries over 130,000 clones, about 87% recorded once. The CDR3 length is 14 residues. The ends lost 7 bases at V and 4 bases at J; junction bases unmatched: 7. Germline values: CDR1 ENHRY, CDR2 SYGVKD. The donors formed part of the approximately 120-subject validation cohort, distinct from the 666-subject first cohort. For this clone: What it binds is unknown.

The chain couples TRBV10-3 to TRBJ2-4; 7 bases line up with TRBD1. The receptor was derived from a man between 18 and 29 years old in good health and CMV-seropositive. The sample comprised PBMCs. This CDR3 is CAINDAGGKNIQYF. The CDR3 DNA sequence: TGTGCCATCAACGATGCAGGGGGAAAAAACATTCAGTACTTC.